This T cell receptor (beta chain) was observed in a study of shared clonotypes between healthy human individuals. Study-wide results and limits: Researchers sampled only blood; tissue repertoires likely differ.

Germline V lookup: CDR1 SGHDT, CDR2 YYEEEE. The CDR3 is 16 residues long. V gave up 1 base and J gave up 7 bases; unmatched junction bases: 6. Each subset's genomic DNA was split evenly across several immunoSEQ plates. The repertoire was sequenced with immunoSEQ multiplex PCR; TCRdb's copy has only in-frame clones and lacks some. The sample lists over a million clones, roughly 96% occurring once. To note about this clone: The antigen remains unidentified.

Participating donors were healthy, HIV-negative adults free of recent acute infections or vaccinations. The source material was naive CD4+ T cells sorted from blood. Described subset: CD45RA+ positively selected. The genes are TRBV5-6 and TRBJ2-1, with TRBD2 matching over 12 bases. This clonotype originated in a man younger than 45 in good health. CDR3 amino acids: CASSLLLAGGWNEQFF. The CDR3 DNA reads TGTGCCAGCAGCTTGTTGCTAGCGGGAGGGTGGAATGAGCAGTTCTTC. The full variable domain, rest sourced from reference TRBV5-6 and TRBJ2-1, is DAGVTQSPTHLIKTRGQQVTLRCSPKSGHDTVSWYQQALGQGPQFIFQYYEEEERQRGNFPDRFSGHQFPNYSSELNVNALLLGDSALYLCASSLLLAGGWNEQFFGPGTRLTVL.